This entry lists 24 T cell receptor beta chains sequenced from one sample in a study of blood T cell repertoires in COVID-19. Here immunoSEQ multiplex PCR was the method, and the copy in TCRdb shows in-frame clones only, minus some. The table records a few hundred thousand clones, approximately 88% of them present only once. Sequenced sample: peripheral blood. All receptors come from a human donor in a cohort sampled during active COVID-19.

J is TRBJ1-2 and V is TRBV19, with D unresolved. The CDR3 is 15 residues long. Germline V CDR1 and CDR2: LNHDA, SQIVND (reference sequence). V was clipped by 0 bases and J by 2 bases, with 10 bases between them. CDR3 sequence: CASSIEVEANYGYTF. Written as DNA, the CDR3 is TGTGCCAGTAGTATAGAGGTTGAGGCGAACTATGGCTACACCTTC.

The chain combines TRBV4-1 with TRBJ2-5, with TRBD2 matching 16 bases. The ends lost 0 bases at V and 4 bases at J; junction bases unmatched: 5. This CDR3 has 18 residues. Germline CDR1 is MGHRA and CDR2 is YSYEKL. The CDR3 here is CASSQDGGLAGGRETQYF. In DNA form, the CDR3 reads TGCGCCAGCAGCCAAGATGGGGGACTAGCGGGAGGGCGAGAGACCCAGTACTTC.

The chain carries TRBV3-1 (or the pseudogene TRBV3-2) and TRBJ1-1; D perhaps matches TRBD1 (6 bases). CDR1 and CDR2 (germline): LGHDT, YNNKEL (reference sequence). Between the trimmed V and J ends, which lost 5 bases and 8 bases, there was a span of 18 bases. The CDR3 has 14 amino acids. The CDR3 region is CASSDEHRAPEAFF. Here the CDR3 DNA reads TGTGCCAGCAGCGACGAACACAGGGCCCCCGAAGCTTTCTTT.

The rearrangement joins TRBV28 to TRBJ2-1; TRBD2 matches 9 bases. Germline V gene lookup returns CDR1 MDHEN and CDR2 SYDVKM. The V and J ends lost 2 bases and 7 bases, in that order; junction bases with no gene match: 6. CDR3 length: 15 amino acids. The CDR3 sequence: CASSLAGGPGNEQFF. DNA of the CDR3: TGTGCCAGCAGTTTAGCGGGAGGGCCGGGGAATGAGCAGTTCTTC.

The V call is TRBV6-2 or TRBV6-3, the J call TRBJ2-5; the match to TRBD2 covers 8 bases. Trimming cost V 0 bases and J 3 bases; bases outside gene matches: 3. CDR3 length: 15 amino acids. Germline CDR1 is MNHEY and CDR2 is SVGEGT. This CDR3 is CASSYSLLAEETQYF. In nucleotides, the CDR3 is TGTGCCAGCAGTTACTCACTACTAGCGGAAGAGACCCAGTACTTC.

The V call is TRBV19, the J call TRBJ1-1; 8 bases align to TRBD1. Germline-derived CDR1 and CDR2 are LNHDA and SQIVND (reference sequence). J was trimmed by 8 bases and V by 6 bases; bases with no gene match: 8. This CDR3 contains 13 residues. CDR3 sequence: CASSSYRGGEAFF. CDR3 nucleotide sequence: TGTGCCAGTAGCTCCTACAGGGGGGGGGAAGCTTTCTTT.

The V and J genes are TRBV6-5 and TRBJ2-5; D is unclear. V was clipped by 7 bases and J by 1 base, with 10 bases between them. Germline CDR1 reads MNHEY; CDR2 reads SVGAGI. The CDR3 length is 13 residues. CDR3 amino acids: CASTVFLQETQYF. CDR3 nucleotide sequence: TGTGCCAGCACGGTATTCCTCCAAGAGACCCAGTACTTC.

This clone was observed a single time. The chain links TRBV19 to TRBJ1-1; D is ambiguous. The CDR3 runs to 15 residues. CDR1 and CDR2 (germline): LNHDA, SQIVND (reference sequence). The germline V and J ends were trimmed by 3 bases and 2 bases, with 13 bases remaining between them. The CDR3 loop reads CASSISAVSNTEAFF. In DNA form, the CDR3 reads TGTGCCAGTAGTATTTCGGCGGTCTCTAACACTGAAGCTTTCTTT.

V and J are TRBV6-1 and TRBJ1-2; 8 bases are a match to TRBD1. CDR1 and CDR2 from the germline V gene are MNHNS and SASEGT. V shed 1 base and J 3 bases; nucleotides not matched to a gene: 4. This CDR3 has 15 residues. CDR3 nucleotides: TGTGCCAGCAGTGAAGGGGCAGGGGGCGACTATGGCTACACCTTC. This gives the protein CASSEGAGGDYGYTF.

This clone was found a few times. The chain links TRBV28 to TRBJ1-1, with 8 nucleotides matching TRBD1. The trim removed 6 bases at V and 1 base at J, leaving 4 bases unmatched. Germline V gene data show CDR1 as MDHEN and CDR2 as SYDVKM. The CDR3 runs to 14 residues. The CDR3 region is CASRGQESNTEAFF. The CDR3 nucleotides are TGTGCCAGCAGGGGACAGGAGTCGAACACTGAAGCTTTCTTT.

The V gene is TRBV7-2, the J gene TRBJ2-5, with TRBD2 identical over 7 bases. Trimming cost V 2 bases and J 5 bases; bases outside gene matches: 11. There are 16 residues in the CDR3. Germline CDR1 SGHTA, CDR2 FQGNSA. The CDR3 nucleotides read TGTGCCAGCAGCTTACCCTCCGGGGGAGGGATTGAGACCCAGTACTTC. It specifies CASSLPSGGGIETQYF.

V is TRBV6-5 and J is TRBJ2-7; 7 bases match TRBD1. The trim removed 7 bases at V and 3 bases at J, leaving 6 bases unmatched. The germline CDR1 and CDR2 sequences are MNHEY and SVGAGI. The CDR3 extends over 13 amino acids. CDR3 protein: CASIPGTDYEQYF. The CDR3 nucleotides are TGTGCCAGCATCCCCGGGACAGACTACGAGCAGTACTTC.

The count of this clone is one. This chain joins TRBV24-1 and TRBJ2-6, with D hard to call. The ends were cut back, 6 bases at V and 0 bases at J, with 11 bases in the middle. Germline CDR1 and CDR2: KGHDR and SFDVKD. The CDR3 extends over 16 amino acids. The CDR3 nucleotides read TGTGCCACCAGTCCTGAACTTAGCTCTGGGGCCAACGTCCTGACTTTC. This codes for CATSPELSSGANVLTF.

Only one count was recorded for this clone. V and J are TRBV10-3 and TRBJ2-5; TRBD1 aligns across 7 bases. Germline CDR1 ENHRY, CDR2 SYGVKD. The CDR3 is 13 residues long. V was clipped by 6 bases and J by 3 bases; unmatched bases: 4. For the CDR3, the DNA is TGTGCCATCAGCTTTACAGGGGAAGAGACCCAGTACTTC. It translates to CAISFTGEETQYF.

The CDR3 region is CASSFAQGASSYNSPLHF. In DNA form, the CDR3 reads TGTGCCAGCAGCTTCGCGCAGGGGGCTTCCTCCTATAATTCACCCCTCCACTTT. J is TRBJ1-6 and V is TRBV7-2; TRBD1 matches at 8 bases. V trimming: 3 bases; J trimming: 0 bases; junction bases outside the gene matches: 7. Germline CDR1 is SGHTA and CDR2 is FQGNSA. The CDR3 runs to 18 residues.

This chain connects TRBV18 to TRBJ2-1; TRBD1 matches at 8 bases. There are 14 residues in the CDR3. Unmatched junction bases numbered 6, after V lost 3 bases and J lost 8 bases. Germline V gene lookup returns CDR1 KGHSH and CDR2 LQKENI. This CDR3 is CASSPVDRDHEQFF. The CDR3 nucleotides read TGTGCCAGCTCACCCGTGGACAGGGACCATGAGCAGTTCTTC.

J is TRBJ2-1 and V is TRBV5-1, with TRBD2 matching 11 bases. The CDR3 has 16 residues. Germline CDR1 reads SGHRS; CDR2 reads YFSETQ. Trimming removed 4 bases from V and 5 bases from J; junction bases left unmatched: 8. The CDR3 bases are TGCGCCAGCAGCCTCACGACTAGCGGGAACCACAATGAGCAGTTCTTC. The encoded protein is CASSLTTSGNHNEQFF.

CDR3 sequence reads: CASSGQGPLHF. CDR3 DNA sequence: TGTGCCAGCTCTGGACAGGGGCCCCTCCACTTT. V gene TRBV2 combines with J gene TRBJ1-6; 9 positions agree with TRBD1. The CDR3 runs to 11 residues. V lost 8 bases, J lost 13 bases, and 3 bases stayed unmatched. Germline assignment: CDR1 SNHLY and CDR2 FYNNEI.

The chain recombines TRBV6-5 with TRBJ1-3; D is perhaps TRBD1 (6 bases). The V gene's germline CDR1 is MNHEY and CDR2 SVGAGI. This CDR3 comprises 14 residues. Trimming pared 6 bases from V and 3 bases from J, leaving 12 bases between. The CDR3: CASSGQTIGNTIYF. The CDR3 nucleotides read TGTGCCAGCAGCGGACAGACTATTGGAAACACCATATATTTT.

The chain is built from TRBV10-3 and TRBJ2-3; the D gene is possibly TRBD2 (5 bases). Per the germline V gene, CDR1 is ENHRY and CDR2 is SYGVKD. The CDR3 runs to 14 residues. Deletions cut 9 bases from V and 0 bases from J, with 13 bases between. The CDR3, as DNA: TGTGCCATAAGAGCGGCCTCTAGCACAGATACGCAGTATTTT. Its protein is CAIRAASSTDTQYF.

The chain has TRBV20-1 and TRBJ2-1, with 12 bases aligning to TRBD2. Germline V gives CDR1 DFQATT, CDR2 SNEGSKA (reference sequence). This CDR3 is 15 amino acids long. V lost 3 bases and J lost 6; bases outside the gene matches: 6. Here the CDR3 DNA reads TGCAGTGCTAGTTCGACTAGCGGGAGTAGCAATGAGCAGTTCTTC. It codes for CSASSTSGSSNEQFF.

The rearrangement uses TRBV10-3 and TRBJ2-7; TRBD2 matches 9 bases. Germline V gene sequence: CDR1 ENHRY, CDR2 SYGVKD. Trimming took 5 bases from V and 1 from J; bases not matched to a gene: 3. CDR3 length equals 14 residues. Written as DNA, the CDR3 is TGTGCCATCAGTCTAGCGGGACAGTCCTACGAGCAGTACTTC. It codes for CAISLAGQSYEQYF.

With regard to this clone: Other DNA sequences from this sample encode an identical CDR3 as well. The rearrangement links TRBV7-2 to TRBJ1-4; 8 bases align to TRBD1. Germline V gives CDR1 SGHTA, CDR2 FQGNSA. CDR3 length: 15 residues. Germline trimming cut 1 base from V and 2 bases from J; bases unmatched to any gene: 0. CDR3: CASSLDRGTNEKLFF. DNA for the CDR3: TGTGCCAGCAGCTTAGACAGGGGGACTAATGAAAAACTGTTTTTT. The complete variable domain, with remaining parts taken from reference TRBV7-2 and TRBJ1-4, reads GAGVSQSPSNKVTEKGKDVELRCDPISGHTALYWYRQSLGQGLEFLIYFQGNSAPDKSGLPSDRFSAERTGGSVSTLTIQRTQQEDSAVYLCASSLDRGTNEKLFFGSGTQLSVL.

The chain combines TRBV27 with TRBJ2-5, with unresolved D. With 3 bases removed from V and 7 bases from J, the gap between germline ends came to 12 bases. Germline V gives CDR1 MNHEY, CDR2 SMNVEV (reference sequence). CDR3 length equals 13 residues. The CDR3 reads CASSLALGGTQYF. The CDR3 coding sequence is TGTGCCAGCAGTTTGGCCCTAGGTGGGACCCAGTACTTC.